A selection of T cell receptor beta chains follows, all from one sample in a study of shared clonotypes between healthy human individuals. The protocol was immunoSEQ multiplex PCR, while the TCRdb copy is restricted to in-frame clones and leaves out a portion. The sample has about 2.1 million clones, 93% seen once. The sample was naive CD8+ T cells from PBMCs. The receptors originated from a man between 18 and 35 years old in good health. Some clones in this sample may be carry-over from other donors' samples. CDR3s include the opening cysteine and the closing phenylalanine or tryptophan. D genes are given only for firm matches. Size values are once, few and many counts, or a class for expanded clones, and some rows have none.

CDR3aa	CDR3nt	abundance	v_gene	j_gene	d_gene
CASSPTLYEQYF	TGTGCCAGCAGTCCTACCCTCTACGAGCAGTACTTC	.	TRBV28	TRBJ2-7	.
CASSMGLAAYEQYF	TGTGCCAGCAGCATGGGACTAGCGGCATACGAGCAGTACTTC	.	TRBV7-6	TRBJ2-7	TRBD2
CASSLQQGALYEQYF	TGTGCCAGCAGCTTACAGCAGGGGGCTTTGTACGAGCAGTACTTC	.	TRBV7-9	TRBJ2-7	TRBD1
CSVEDLRSGADTQYF	TGCAGCGTTGAAGATCTGAGGTCTGGTGCAGATACGCAGTATTTT	.	TRBV29-1	TRBJ2-3	.
CASSRVVLAGVSYNEQFF	TGTGCCAGCAGCAGAGTGGTCCTAGCGGGAGTGTCCTACAATGAGCAGTTCTTC	.	TRBV7-2	TRBJ2-1	TRBD2
CASSDRGVWQYF	TGTGCCAGCAGCGACAGGGGGGTATGGCAGTACTTC	.	TRBV28	TRBJ2-7	TRBD1
CASSPPYSYEQYF	TGTGCCAGCAGTCCGCCCTACTCCTACGAGCAGTACTTC	once	TRBV27	TRBJ2-7	.
CASSDNRTPSNNEQFF	TGCGCCAGCAGCGACAACAGAACCCCGTCAAACAATGAGCAGTTCTTC	.	TRBV5-1	TRBJ2-1	.
CASSPSGQGARTEAFF	TGTGCCAGCAGCCCGAGCGGTCAGGGGGCGAGAACTGAAGCTTTCTTT	once	TRBV9	TRBJ1-1	TRBD1
CASSAGRVKGEQYF	TGTGCCAGCAGCGCGGGCAGGGTTAAAGGCGAGCAGTACTTC	.	TRBV14	TRBJ2-7	.
CASSCPGQGARKSGNTIYF	TGTGCCAGCAGTTGCCCGGGACAGGGGGCGCGAAAGTCTGGAAACACCATATATTTT	.	TRBV27	TRBJ1-3	TRBD1
CASSTGSTNTEAFF	TGTGCCAGCTCGACAGGGTCGACGAACACTGAAGCTTTCTTT	.	TRBV18	TRBJ1-1	TRBD1
CASSYRGPTEAFF	TGTGCCAGCAGCTACAGGGGGCCCACTGAAGCTTTCTTT	.	TRBV6-5	TRBJ1-1	TRBD1
CASSFGTGYGYTF	TGTGCCAGCAGTTTCGGGACAGGTTACGGCTACACCTTC	.	TRBV28	TRBJ1-2	TRBD1
CASSLRTSGIPEQFF	TGTGCCAGCAGCTTACGGACTAGCGGGATCCCTGAGCAGTTCTTC	.	TRBV13	TRBJ2-1	TRBD2
CASSGLAYNEQFF	TGTGCCAGCTCTGGACTAGCCTACAATGAGCAGTTCTTC	.	TRBV28	TRBJ2-1	TRBD2
CSVALVSGTGELFF	TGCAGCGTTGCCTTAGTGAGTGGCACCGGGGAGCTGTTTTTT	.	TRBV29-1	TRBJ2-2	.
CASSQDGIQTGGGTDTQYF	TGCGCCAGCAGCCAAGATGGGATTCAGACAGGGGGCGGCACAGATACGCAGTATTTT	.	TRBV4-3	TRBJ2-3	TRBD1
CASSWTGWNTGELFF	TGTGCCAGCAGCTGGACAGGGTGGAACACCGGGGAGCTGTTTTTT	.	TRBV28	TRBJ2-2	TRBD1
CASRAGHNTNEKLFF	TGTGCCAGCAGGGCGGGACACAACACTAATGAAAAACTGTTTTTT	.	TRBV28	TRBJ1-4	.
CASTPTWTANYGYTF	TGTGCCAGCACCCCTACGTGGACAGCAAACTATGGCTACACCTTC	.	TRBV28	TRBJ1-2	.
CASSPPGQGAVPLFYEQYF	TGCGCCAGCAGCCCGCCGGGACAGGGGGCGGTCCCCCTATTCTACGAGCAGTACTTC	.	TRBV4-1	TRBJ2-7	TRBD1
CASSFLRGPRTEAFF	TGTGCCAGCAGTTTCCTCCGTGGCCCGAGGACTGAAGCTTTCTTT	.	TRBV27	TRBJ1-1	.
CAIRVQREGGETQYF	TGTGCCATCAGGGTCCAGCGGGAGGGTGGCGAGACCCAGTACTTC	.	TRBV10-3	TRBJ2-5	TRBD2
CASSHRAYNEQFF	TGCGCCAGCAGCCACCGGGCGTACAATGAGCAGTTCTTC	.	TRBV4-1	TRBJ2-1	.
CASSATSGRGNEQYF	TGTGCCAGCAGCGCGACTAGCGGGAGGGGCAACGAGCAGTACTTC	.	TRBV9	TRBJ2-7	TRBD2
CASSPFIAGASDLGF	TGTGCCAGCAGTCCCTTCATAGCAGGCGCATCCGATCTCGGCTTC	.	TRBV6-1	TRBJ2-7	.
CASSTALIFSEQYF	TGTGCCAGTAGTACGGCACTAATTTTCTCCGAGCAGTACTTC	.	TRBV19	TRBJ2-7	.
CASSQDPGQGGIYEQYF	TGTGCCAGCAGCCAAGATCCCGGACAGGGGGGTATCTACGAGCAGTACTTC	once	TRBV14	TRBJ2-7	TRBD1
CASLDPQGLGDTQYF	TGTGCCAGCCTGGACCCACAGGGGTTAGGGGATACGCAGTATTTT	.	TRBV28	TRBJ2-3	TRBD1
CASRPGDRTYNEQFF	TGTGCCAGCAGGCCTGGGGACAGGACCTACAATGAGCAGTTCTTC	.	TRBV7-9	TRBJ2-1	TRBD1
CASSVAGREAYNEQFF	TGTGCCAGCAGCGTAGCAGGGCGGGAGGCCTACAATGAGCAGTTCTTC	.	TRBV9	TRBJ2-1	TRBD2
CASSLRLAGVYEQFF	TGTGCCAGCAGCCTCCGACTAGCGGGAGTTTATGAGCAGTTCTTC	.	TRBV7-7	TRBJ2-1	TRBD2
CASRDGTPYEQYF	TGTGCCAGTAGGGACGGGACTCCCTACGAGCAGTACTTC	.	TRBV19	TRBJ2-7	.
CASSVAGPLNTGELFF	TGTGCCAGCAGCGTAGCAGGGCCCCTTAACACCGGGGAGCTGTTTTTT	.	TRBV9	TRBJ2-2	.
CASSHRTSDRRNEQFF	TGTGCCAGCAGCCACCGGACTAGCGACCGGAGGAATGAGCAGTTCTTC	.	TRBV14	TRBJ2-1	TRBD2
CASSQDRTIQYF	TGCGCCAGCAGCCAAGATCGGACGATTCAGTACTTC	.	TRBV4-1	TRBJ2-4	.
CASSQEAHRQETQYF	TGTGCCAGCAGCCAAGAGGCCCACAGACAAGAGACCCAGTACTTC	.	TRBV14	TRBJ2-5	.
CASSTQREDTYEQYF	TGTGCCAGCAGTACTCAGCGGGAGGACACCTACGAGCAGTACTTC	.	TRBV7-9	TRBJ2-7	TRBD2
CASSEVGVYYEQYF	TGCGCCAGCAGTGAAGTCGGGGTTTACTACGAGCAGTACTTC	.	TRBV10-1	TRBJ2-7	.
CASRPSRPLNQPQHF	TGTGCCAGCAGGCCTTCGCGTCCCCTCAATCAGCCCCAGCATTTT	.	TRBV27	TRBJ1-5	.
CASSEYRWSSGELFF	TGTGCCAGCAGTGAATATAGGTGGTCGTCCGGGGAGCTGTTTTTT	once	TRBV6-1	TRBJ2-2	.
CASSLRGQGYGYTF	TGTGCCAGCAGTTTGCGGGGGCAGGGCTATGGCTACACCTTC	few	TRBV27	TRBJ1-2	.
CASKPNRSYEQYF	TGTGCCAGCAAGCCGAACAGGTCCTACGAGCAGTACTTC	.	TRBV28	TRBJ2-7	.